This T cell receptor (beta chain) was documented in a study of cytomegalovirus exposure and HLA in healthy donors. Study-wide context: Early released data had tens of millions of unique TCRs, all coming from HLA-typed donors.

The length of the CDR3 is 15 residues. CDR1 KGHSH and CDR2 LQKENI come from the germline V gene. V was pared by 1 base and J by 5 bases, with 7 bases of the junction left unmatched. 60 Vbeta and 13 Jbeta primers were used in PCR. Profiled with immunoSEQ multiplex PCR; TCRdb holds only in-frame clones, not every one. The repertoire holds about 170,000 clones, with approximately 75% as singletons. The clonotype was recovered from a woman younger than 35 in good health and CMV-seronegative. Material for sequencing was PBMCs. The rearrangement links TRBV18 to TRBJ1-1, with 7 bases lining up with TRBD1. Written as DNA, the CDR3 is TGTGCCAGCTCACCACGCGAACAGGGGAGGACTGAAGCTTTCTTT. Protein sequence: CASSPREQGRTEAFF.